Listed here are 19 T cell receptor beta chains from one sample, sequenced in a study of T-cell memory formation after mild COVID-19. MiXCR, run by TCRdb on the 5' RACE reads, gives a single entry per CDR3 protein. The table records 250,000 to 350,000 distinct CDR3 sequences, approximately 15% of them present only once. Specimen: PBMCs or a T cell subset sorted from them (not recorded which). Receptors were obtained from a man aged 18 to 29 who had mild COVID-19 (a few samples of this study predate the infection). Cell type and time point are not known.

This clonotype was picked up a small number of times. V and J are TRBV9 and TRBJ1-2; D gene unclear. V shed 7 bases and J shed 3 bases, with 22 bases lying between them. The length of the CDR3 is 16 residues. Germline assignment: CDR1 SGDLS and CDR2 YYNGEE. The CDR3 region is CASSLGGWRFDYGYTF. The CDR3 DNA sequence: TGTGCCAGCTCCCTGGGAGGGTGGAGATTCGACTATGGCTACACCTTC.

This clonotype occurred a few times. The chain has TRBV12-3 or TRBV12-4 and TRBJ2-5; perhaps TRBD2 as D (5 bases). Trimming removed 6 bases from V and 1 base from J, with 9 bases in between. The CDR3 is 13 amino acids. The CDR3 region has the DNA TGTGCCAGCAGAACGGACTTCCAAGAGACCCAGTACTTC. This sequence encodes CASRTDFQETQYF.

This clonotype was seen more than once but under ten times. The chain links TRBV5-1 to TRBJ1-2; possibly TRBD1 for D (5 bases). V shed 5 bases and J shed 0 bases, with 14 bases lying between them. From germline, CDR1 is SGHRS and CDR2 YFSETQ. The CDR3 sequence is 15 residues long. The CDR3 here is CASSIMGEANYGYTF. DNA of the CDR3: TGCGCCAGCAGTATAATGGGGGAAGCTAACTATGGCTACACCTTC.

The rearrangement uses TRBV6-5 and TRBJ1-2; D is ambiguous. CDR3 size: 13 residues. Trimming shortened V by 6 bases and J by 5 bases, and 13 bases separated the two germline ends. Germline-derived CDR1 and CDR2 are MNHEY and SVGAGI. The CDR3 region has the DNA TGTGCCAGCAGGACCGCCGGGAAGTATGGCTACACCTTC. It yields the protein CASRTAGKYGYTF.

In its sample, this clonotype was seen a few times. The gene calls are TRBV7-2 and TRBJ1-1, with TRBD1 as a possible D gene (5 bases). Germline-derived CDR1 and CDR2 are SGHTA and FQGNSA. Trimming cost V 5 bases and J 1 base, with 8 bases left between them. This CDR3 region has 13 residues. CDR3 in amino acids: CASSGGWNTEAFF. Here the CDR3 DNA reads TGTGCCAGCAGCGGGGGGTGGAACACTGAAGCTTTCTTT.

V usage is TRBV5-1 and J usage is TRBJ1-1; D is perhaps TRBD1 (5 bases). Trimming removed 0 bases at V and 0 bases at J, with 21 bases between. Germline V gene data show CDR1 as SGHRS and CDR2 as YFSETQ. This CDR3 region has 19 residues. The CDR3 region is CASSLVTLRQGRMNTEAFF. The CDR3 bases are TGCGCCAGCAGCTTGGTAACATTGCGGCAGGGTCGTATGAACACTGAAGCTTTCTTT.

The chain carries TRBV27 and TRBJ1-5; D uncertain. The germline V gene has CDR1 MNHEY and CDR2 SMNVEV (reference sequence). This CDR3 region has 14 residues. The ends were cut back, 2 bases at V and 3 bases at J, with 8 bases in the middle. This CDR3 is CASSLTRLNQPQHF. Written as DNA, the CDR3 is TGTGCCAGCAGTTTAACCAGGCTCAATCAGCCCCAGCATTTT.

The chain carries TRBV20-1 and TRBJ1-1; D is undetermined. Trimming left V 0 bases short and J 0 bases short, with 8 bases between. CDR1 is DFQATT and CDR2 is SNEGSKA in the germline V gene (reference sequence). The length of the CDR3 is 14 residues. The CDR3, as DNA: TGCAGTGCTAGAGATCGACGTTTGAACACTGAAGCTTTCTTT. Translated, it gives CSARDRRLNTEAFF.

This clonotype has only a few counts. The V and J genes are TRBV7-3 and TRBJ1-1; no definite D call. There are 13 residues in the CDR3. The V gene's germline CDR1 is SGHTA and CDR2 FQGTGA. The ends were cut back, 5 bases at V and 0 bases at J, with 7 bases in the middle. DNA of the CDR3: TGTGCCAGCAGCCCTGCAGTGAACACTGAAGCTTTCTTT. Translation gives CASSPAVNTEAFF.

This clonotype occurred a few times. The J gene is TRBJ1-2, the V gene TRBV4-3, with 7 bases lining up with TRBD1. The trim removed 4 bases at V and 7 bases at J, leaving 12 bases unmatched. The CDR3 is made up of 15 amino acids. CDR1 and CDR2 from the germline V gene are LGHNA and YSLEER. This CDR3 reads CASSRGDSGGSGYTF. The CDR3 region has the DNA TGCGCCAGCAGCCGAGGGGACAGCGGAGGCAGTGGCTACACCTTC.

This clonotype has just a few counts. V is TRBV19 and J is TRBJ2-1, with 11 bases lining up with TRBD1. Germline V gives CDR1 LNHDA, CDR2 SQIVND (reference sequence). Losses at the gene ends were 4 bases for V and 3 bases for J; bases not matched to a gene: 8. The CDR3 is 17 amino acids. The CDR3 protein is CASSTWGQGVGYNEQFF. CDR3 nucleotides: TGTGCCAGTAGTACGTGGGGACAGGGGGTAGGCTACAATGAGCAGTTCTTC.

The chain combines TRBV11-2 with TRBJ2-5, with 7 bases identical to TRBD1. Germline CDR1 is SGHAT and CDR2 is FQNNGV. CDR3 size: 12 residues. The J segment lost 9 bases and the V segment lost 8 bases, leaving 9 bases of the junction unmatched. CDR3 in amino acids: CASSIFGTAQYF. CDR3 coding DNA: TGTGCCAGCTCCATATTCGGGACAGCCCAGTACTTC.

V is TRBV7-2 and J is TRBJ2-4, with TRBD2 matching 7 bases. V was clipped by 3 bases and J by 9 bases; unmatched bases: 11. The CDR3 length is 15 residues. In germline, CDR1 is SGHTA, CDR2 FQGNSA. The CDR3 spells CASSLSQRWEGIQYF. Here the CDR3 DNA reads TGTGCCAGCAGCTTGTCCCAAAGATGGGAGGGCATTCAGTACTTC.

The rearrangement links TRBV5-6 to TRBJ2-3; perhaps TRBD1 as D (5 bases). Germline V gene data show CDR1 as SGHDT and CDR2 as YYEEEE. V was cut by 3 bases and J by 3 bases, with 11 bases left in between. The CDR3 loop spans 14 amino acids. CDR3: CASSSYRQTDTQYF. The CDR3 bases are TGTGCCAGCAGCTCTTATCGACAGACAGATACGCAGTATTTT.

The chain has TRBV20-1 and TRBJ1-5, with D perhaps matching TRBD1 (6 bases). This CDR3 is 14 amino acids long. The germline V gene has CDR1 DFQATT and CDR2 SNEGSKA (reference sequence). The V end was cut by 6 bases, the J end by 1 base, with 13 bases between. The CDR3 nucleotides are TGCAGTGCCGCCACGGGGGCAAGCAATCAGCCCCAGCATTTT. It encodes CSAATGASNQPQHF.

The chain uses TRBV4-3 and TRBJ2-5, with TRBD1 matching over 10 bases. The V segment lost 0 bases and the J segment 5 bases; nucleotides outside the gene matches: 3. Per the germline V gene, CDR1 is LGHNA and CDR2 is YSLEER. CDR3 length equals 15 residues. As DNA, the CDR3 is TGCGCCAGCAGCCAAGAAGGGACAGGGGTGGAGACCCAGTACTTC. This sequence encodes CASSQEGTGVETQYF.

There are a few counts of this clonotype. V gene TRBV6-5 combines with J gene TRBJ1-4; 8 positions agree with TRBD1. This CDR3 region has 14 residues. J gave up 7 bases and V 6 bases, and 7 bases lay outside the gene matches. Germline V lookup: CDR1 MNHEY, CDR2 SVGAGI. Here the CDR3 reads CASSQTGDSEKLFF. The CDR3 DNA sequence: TGTGCCAGCAGCCAGACAGGGGATAGTGAAAAACTGTTTTTT.

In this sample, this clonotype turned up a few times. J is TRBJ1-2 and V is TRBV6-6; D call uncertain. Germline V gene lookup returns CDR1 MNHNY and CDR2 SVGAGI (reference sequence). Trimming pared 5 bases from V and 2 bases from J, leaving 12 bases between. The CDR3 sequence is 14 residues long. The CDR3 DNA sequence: TGTGCCAGCAGTCCGATCAGGAAAAACTATGGCTACACCTTC. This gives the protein CASSPIRKNYGYTF.

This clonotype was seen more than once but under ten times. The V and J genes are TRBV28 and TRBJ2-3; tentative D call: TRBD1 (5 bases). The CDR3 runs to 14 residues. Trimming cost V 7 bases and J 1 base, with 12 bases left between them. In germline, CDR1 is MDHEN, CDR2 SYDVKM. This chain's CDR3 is CASTGHPRTDTQYF. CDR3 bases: TGTGCCAGCACCGGACACCCTCGCACAGATACGCAGTATTTT.